The rows below give T cell receptor beta chains drawn from one sample of a study of T cell responses to AZD1222 COVID-19 vaccine. Generated by immunoSEQ multiplex PCR, the TCRdb table keeps only in-frame clones and is missing some. The table shows 140,000 or so clones, with 85% to 90% occurring only once. Material: peripheral blood, obtained on day 0 of AZD1222 vaccination. These receptor sequences come from an adult in good health. The CDR3 runs from the conserved cysteine through the conserved F or W. Each record gives: D gene, V gene, clone size, J gene, CDR3 protein, CDR3 DNA. D genes are given only for firm matches. Clone size is shown for a subset of rows, as once, few, many or a class of expanded clone.

>TRBD1|TRBV7-6|-|TRBJ1-3
CASSPISAGGTGNTIYF
TGTGCCAGCAGCCCAATATCAGCAGGGGGTACTGGAAACACCATATATTTT
>-|TRBV12-3/TRBV12-4|-|TRBJ2-2
CASSLENTGELFF
TGTGCCAGCAGTTTAGAGAACACCGGGGAGCTGTTTTTT
>-|TRBV9|-|TRBJ2-2
CASSGKSYTGELFF
TGTGCCAGCAGCGGAAAGTCTTACACCGGGGAGCTGTTTTTT
>-|TRBV28|-|TRBJ2-7
CASSLQSRRSYEQYF
TGTGCCAGCAGCCTACAGAGCCGCCGCTCCTACGAGCAGTACTTC
>TRBD2|TRBV5-1|once|TRBJ2-1
CASSLGLAGGYNEQFF
TGCGCCAGCAGCTTGGGGCTAGCGGGAGGGTACAATGAGCAGTTCTTC
>TRBD1|TRBV3-1/TRBV3-2|-|TRBJ1-1
CASSQEGQGVKAFF
TGTGCCAGCAGCCAAGAAGGACAGGGAGTAAAAGCTTTCTTT
>-|TRBV19|-|TRBJ1-6
CASSMGRENSPLHF
TGTGCCAGTAGTATGGGCAGGGAAAATTCACCCCTCCACTTT
>-|TRBV14|-|TRBJ1-1
CASSQLRLNTEAFF
TGTGCCAGCAGCCAACTTCGGCTGAACACTGAAGCTTTCTTT
>-|TRBV5-1|-|TRBJ1-2
CASSLGWGNYGYTF
TGCGCCAGCAGCTTGGGTTGGGGTAACTATGGCTACACCTTC
>-|TRBV19|-|TRBJ1-2
CASSMPQGGYTF
TGTGCCAGTAGTATGCCACAGGGCGGCTACACCTTC
>-|TRBV7-8|-|TRBJ2-7
CASSLEAAGSSEQYF
TGTGCCAGCAGCTTAGAGGCGGCAGGCTCTTCCGAGCAGTACTTC
>-|TRBV27|-|TRBJ1-6
CASSLRQGNNSPLHF
TGTGCCAGCAGTTTACGGCAGGGTAATAATTCACCCCTCCACTTT
>TRBD1|TRBV10-3|-|TRBJ1-2
CAIGRGPEGYTF
TGTGCCATCGGCAGGGGGCCTGAGGGCTACACCTTC
>-|TRBV2|-|TRBJ2-3
CASSVGPGDTDTQYF
TGTGCCAGCAGTGTAGGCCCCGGGGACACAGATACGCAGTATTTT
>-|TRBV15|once|TRBJ2-7
CATSRDSGSSYEQYF
TGTGCCACCAGCAGAGACTCAGGTAGCTCCTACGAGCAGTACTTC
>TRBD2|TRBV9|-|TRBJ2-2
CASSFRGGLVTGELFF
TGTGCCAGCAGCTTTCGGGGGGGACTAGTAACCGGGGAGCTGTTTTTT
>-|TRBV2|-|TRBJ2-1
CASSESLGPYNEQFF
TGTGCCAGCAGTGAATCCCTAGGCCCCTACAATGAGCAGTTCTTC
>-|TRBV4-1|-|TRBJ1-4
CASSQGVVGANEKLFF
TGCGCCAGCAGCCAAGGAGTCGTAGGGGCGAATGAAAAACTGTTTTTT
>-|TRBV6-5|-|TRBJ2-1
CASSKDWTEDEQFF
TGTGCCAGCAGTAAGGACTGGACTGAAGATGAGCAGTTCTTC
>-|TRBV29-1|once|TRBJ2-7
CSVEANGPGDYEQYF
TGCAGCGTTGAAGCGAATGGACCGGGGGACTACGAGCAGTACTTC
>TRBD1|TRBV7-8|few|TRBJ1-2
CASSFGQGLDYGYTF
TGTGCCAGCAGCTTCGGACAGGGGTTGGACTATGGCTACACCTTC
>TRBD1|TRBV5-1|-|TRBJ1-3
CASSPKGQGALRDPGNTIYF
TGCGCCAGCAGCCCCAAGGGACAGGGGGCCCTTCGAGATCCCGGAAACACCATATATTTT
>-|TRBV30|-|TRBJ2-7
CACQAGTYEQYF
TGTGCCTGCCAGGCCGGGACCTACGAGCAGTACTTC
>-|TRBV28|-|TRBJ1-2
CASSRTLRGYTF
TGTGCCAGCAGTAGGACATTAAGGGGCTACACCTTC
>-|TRBV5-1|-|TRBJ1-2
CASSFDPDNYGYTF
TGCGCCAGCAGCTTTGACCCCGACAACTATGGCTACACCTTC
>-|TRBV27|-|TRBJ2-3
CASTRGRSSTDTQYF
TGTGCCAGCACCCGAGGCAGGTCTAGCACAGATACGCAGTATTTT
>-|TRBV3-1/TRBV3-2|-|TRBJ2-1
CASTTGGYNEQFF
TGTGCCAGCACCACGGGCGGGTACAATGAGCAGTTCTTC
>-|TRBV19|-|TRBJ1-5
CASSIEGRERQPQHF
TGTGCCAGTAGTATAGAGGGGAGGGAGAGACAGCCCCAGCATTTT
>-|TRBV6-5|-|TRBJ2-1
CASSSLSLNEQFF
TGTGCCAGCAGTTCCCTTTCCCTAAATGAGCAGTTCTTC
>TRBD1|TRBV6-1|-|TRBJ2-7
CASSEIGGRAYEQYF
TGTGCCAGCAGTGAGATAGGGGGCCGGGCCTACGAGCAGTACTTC
>-|TRBV27|-|TRBJ2-2
CASSSGLDTGELFF
TGTGCCAGCAGTTCGGGACTTGACACCGGGGAGCTGTTTTTT
>TRBD1|TRBV19|once|TRBJ1-1
CASSPRLDRGNTEAFF
TGTGCCAGTAGTCCCCGACTCGACAGGGGGAACACTGAAGCTTTCTTT
>-|TRBV14|-|TRBJ2-2
CASSRDGVRNGELFF
TGTGCCAGCAGCCGGGACGGCGTAAGGAACGGGGAGCTGTTTTTT
>TRBD1|TRBV7-6|-|TRBJ1-1
CASSLGQTKNTEAFF
TGTGCCAGCAGCTTGGGACAGACGAAGAACACTGAAGCTTTCTTT
>-|TRBV7-7|-|TRBJ2-7
CASSLSGPYEQYF
TGTGCCAGCAGCTTATCCGGGCCCTACGAGCAGTACTTC
>-|TRBV28|-|TRBJ2-7
CASSFSVSIYEQYF
TGTGCCAGCAGTTTTAGTGTTTCTATCTACGAGCAGTACTTC
>TRBD2|TRBV6-2/TRBV6-3|few|TRBJ2-3
CASSFPGLAGAWFSDTQYF
TGTGCCAGCAGTTTCCCGGGACTAGCGGGAGCGTGGTTCTCAGATACGCAGTATTTT
>-|TRBV27|-|TRBJ1-1
CASSYSVGRWNGNTEAFF
TGTGCCAGCAGTTACTCTGTCGGGCGGTGGAACGGGAACACTGAAGCTTTCTTT
>-|TRBV5-1|-|TRBJ1-4
CASSSSEPTEKLFF
TGCGCCAGCAGCTCCTCGGAACCCACGGAAAAACTGTTTTTT
>-|TRBV10-3|-|TRBJ2-7
CAISESATGEQYF
TGTGCCATCAGTGAGTCTGCAACAGGTGAGCAGTACTTC
>-|TRBV7-2|-|TRBJ1-3
CASSLDPVGGNTIYF
TGTGCCAGCAGCTTAGATCCGGTCGGCGGAAACACCATATATTTT
>TRBD2|TRBV7-9|-|TRBJ2-2
CASSFSGRRGELFF
TGTGCCAGCAGCTTCAGCGGGAGACGTGGGGAGCTGTTTTTT
>-|TRBV21-1|-|TRBJ2-3
CASSKSTSGSKAGADTQYF
TGTGCCAGCAGCAAATCAACTAGCGGGTCCAAGGCGGGCGCAGATACGCAGTATTTT
>-|TRBV6-2/TRBV6-3|-|TRBJ1-2
CASSSGTAIGYTF
TGTGCCAGCAGCTCCGGGACGGCGATAGGCTACACCTTC
>-|TRBV28|-|TRBJ1-1
CASSLAGADLVVEAFF
TGTGCCAGCAGTTTAGCCGGCGCGGACTTAGTGGTTGAAGCTTTCTTT
>-|TRBV18|-|TRBJ2-6
CASQPGLYGANVLTF
TGTGCCAGCCAACCGGGGTTATATGGGGCCAACGTCCTGACTTTC
>-|TRBV6-2/TRBV6-3|-|TRBJ2-7
CASSYEIYYEQYF
TGTGCCAGCAGTTACGAGATCTACTACGAGCAGTACTTC
>TRBD1|TRBV29-1|once|TRBJ2-1
CSVTGLSYNEQFF
TGCAGCGTGACAGGGCTAAGCTACAATGAGCAGTTCTTC
>-|TRBV11-2|-|TRBJ2-2
CASSLDTGELFF
TGTGCCAGCAGCTTAGACACCGGGGAGCTGTTTTTT
>-|TRBV6-5|once|TRBJ1-6
CASSSAGRNNSPLHF
TGTGCCAGCAGTTCTGCGGGACGTAATAATTCACCCCTCCACTTT
>-|TRBV28|-|TRBJ2-7
CASSYSSVSSSYEQYF
TGTGCCAGCAGTTATTCTAGCGTCTCTAGCTCCTACGAGCAGTACTTC
>-|TRBV7-9|-|TRBJ1-4
CASIPLGATNEKLFF
TGTGCCAGCATCCCTCTAGGGGCAACTAATGAAAAACTGTTTTTT
>TRBD2|TRBV11-2|-|TRBJ2-1
CASSQGLAGVVHQFF
TGTGCCAGCAGTCAGGGACTAGCGGGAGTAGTTCACCAGTTCTTC
>-|TRBV12-3/TRBV12-4|-|TRBJ1-6
CASSPGRATALHF
TGTGCCAGCAGTCCGGGACGGGCCACGGCCCTCCACTTT